This is a list of T cell receptor beta chains from one sample in a study of patients and donors after allogeneic stem cell transplantation. One entry per CDR3 protein, called by TCRdb with MiXCR from the RT-PCR reads. The sample has roughly 880,000 distinct CDR3 sequences, 15% to 20% seen once; the top ten hold roughly 6%. The sequenced material came from blood, either unsorted or a sorted T cell fraction (not recorded which). The source of these receptors is a human donor who was either an allogeneic HSCT recipient or a stem cell or donor lymphocyte infusion donor (not recorded which). It is not recorded whose cells these are; they may come from a transplant donor. The CDR3 runs from the conserved cysteine through the conserved F or W. Fields, in order: V gene, clone size, D gene, J gene, CDR3 DNA, CDR3 protein. The D gene is left open where the match is weak. Only some rows state a clone size, as once, few, many or a class for expanded clones.

V: TRBV6-2/TRBV6-3
size: few
D: TRBD2
J: TRBJ2-1
DNA: TGTGCCAGCAGTTACCGACTGGGGGAGCGGGACTACAATGAGCAGTTCTTC
CDR3: CASSYRLGERDYNEQFF

V: TRBV6-1
size: .
D: .
J: TRBJ2-1
DNA: TGTGCCAGCAGTCAACTGAGGGACTACAATGAGCAGTTCTTC
CDR3: CASSQLRDYNEQFF

V: TRBV6-5
size: few
D: TRBD1
J: TRBJ2-7
DNA: TGTGCCAGCAGTTACCGGGACAGGGGGAGGGAGCAGTACTTC
CDR3: CASSYRDRGREQYF

V: TRBV5-1
size: .
D: .
J: TRBJ2-5
DNA: TGCGCCAGCAGCTTGGAACGCCCCGCCGAGACCCAGTACTTC
CDR3: CASSLERPAETQYF

V: TRBV20-1
size: few
D: .
J: TRBJ1-6
DNA: TGCAGTGCTAGAGATCAGGGCGGGTCGGCCCTCCACTTT
CDR3: CSARDQGGSALHF

V: TRBV12-3/TRBV12-4
size: .
D: .
J: TRBJ1-5
DNA: TGTGCCAGCAGTTCGGGACCTCTTAGCAATCAGCCCCAGCATTTT
CDR3: CASSSGPLSNQPQHF

V: TRBV6-2/TRBV6-3
size: .
D: TRBD1
J: TRBJ1-2
DNA: TGTGCCAGCAGCCCTGGGACAGACCCTGGAGATGGCTACACCTTC
CDR3: CASSPGTDPGDGYTF

V: TRBV29-1
size: many
D: .
J: TRBJ2-1
DNA: TGCAGCGTTGTCTGGGGTTACAATGAGCAGTTCTTC
CDR3: CSVVWGYNEQFF

V: TRBV7-2
size: many
D: .
J: TRBJ2-1
DNA: TGTGCCAGCAGCTTAAGGAAGAGGACCTACAATGAGCAGTTCTTC
CDR3: CASSLRKRTYNEQFF

V: TRBV24-1
size: .
D: TRBD1
J: TRBJ1-1
DNA: TGTGCCACCAGTGTCCCGACAGGGCCGAGCACTGAAGCTTTCTTT
CDR3: CATSVPTGPSTEAFF

V: TRBV12-3/TRBV12-4
size: many
D: TRBD2
J: TRBJ2-3
DNA: TGTGCCAGCAGTTTGGAGAATTTAGCGGGGGGCACAGATACGCAGTATTTT
CDR3: CASSLENLAGGTDTQYF

V: TRBV9
size: .
D: TRBD2
J: TRBJ2-2
DNA: TGTGCCAGCACTACCGGGGGAGGGACCGGGGAGCTGTTTTTT
CDR3: CASTTGGGTGELFF

V: TRBV20-1
size: few
D: TRBD2
J: TRBJ2-1
DNA: TGCAGTGCTAGACACAAGGTGGCTAGCGGGAGGGGCAATGAGCAGTTCTTC
CDR3: CSARHKVASGRGNEQFF

V: TRBV21-1
size: .
D: .
J: TRBJ2-7
DNA: TGTGCCAGCACCACCCCCGGACTATTTCTCGAGCAGTACTTC
CDR3: CASTTPGLFLEQYF

V: TRBV4-3
size: few
D: TRBD1
J: TRBJ2-7
DNA: TGCGCCAGCAGCCCGGGACAGGGGGACGAGCAGTACTTC
CDR3: CASSPGQGDEQYF

V: TRBV5-1
size: few
D: .
J: TRBJ2-2
DNA: TGCGCCAGCAGCGAATACAGGGAGCTAGGGCTGTTTTTT
CDR3: CASSEYRELGLFF

V: TRBV6-2/TRBV6-3
size: .
D: .
J: TRBJ1-1
DNA: TGTGCCAGCAGTCTCAGGAACCTGAACACTGAAGCTTTCTTT
CDR3: CASSLRNLNTEAFF

V: TRBV4-2
size: .
D: .
J: TRBJ2-5
DNA: TGTGCCAGCAGCCAAGGAATAGACAGCGGCCCTGGGACCCAGTACTTC
CDR3: CASSQGIDSGPGTQYF

V: TRBV7-6
size: few
D: .
J: TRBJ1-2
DNA: TGTGCCAGCAGCTTAACCTATCAGGGAAGGTGGAAAGGTGGCTACACCTTC
CDR3: CASSLTYQGRWKGGYTF

V: TRBV6-1
size: few
D: TRBD1
J: TRBJ2-5
DNA: TGTGCCAGCAGTGGAGGACAGGGTTGGGAGACCCAGTACTTC
CDR3: CASSGGQGWETQYF

V: TRBV9
size: .
D: .
J: TRBJ1-6
DNA: TGTGCCAGCAGCGTAGGTCTGGCAGGCCAATCACCCCTCCACTTT
CDR3: CASSVGLAGQSPLHF

V: TRBV20-1
size: many
D: .
J: TRBJ2-2
DNA: TGCAGTGCGAGCCCCCTAAGGAACACCGGGGAGCTGTTTTTT
CDR3: CSASPLRNTGELFF

V: TRBV18
size: .
D: TRBD1
J: TRBJ2-6
DNA: TGTGCCAGCTGGACCACGGGGGACAGGGGATCGTTCGGGGCCAACGTCCTGACTTTC
CDR3: CASWTTGDRGSFGANVLTF

V: TRBV5-1
size: many
D: .
J: TRBJ2-3
DNA: TGTGCCAGCAGCTTAGTACAGCGCACAGATACGCAGTATTTT
CDR3: CASSLVQRTDTQYF

V: TRBV30
size: once
D: .
J: TRBJ2-3
DNA: TGTGCCTGGAGTGTACGGGAACATACGCAGTATTTT
CDR3: CAWSVREHTQYF

V: TRBV12-3/TRBV12-4
size: many
D: .
J: TRBJ2-2
DNA: TGTGCCAGCATCTCGAGGGGCAACACCGGGGAGCTGTTTTTT
CDR3: CASISRGNTGELFF

V: TRBV12-3/TRBV12-4
size: few
D: .
J: TRBJ2-7
DNA: TGTGCCAGCAGTCTTAGGGAAAAGCAGTACTTC
CDR3: CASSLREKQYF

V: TRBV20-1
size: many
D: .
J: TRBJ2-5
DNA: TGCAGTGCTAGATTAGTGACCGCCTGGGAGACCCAGTACTTC
CDR3: CSARLVTAWETQYF

V: TRBV27
size: .
D: .
J: TRBJ2-5
DNA: TGTGCCAGCAGTTTATCTCGACGGCCCCCGGGGACCCAGTACTTC
CDR3: CASSLSRRPPGTQYF

V: TRBV3-1
size: .
D: .
J: TRBJ2-1
DNA: TGTGCCAGCAGCATTACCCAGGGGGGTAACTACAATGAGCAGTTCTTC
CDR3: CASSITQGGNYNEQFF

V: TRBV5-1
size: once
D: .
J: TRBJ2-5
DNA: TGCGCCAGCAGCTTGGAGAGCGGAGAAGAGACCCAGTACTTC
CDR3: CASSLESGEETQYF

V: TRBV12-3/TRBV12-4
size: many
D: .
J: TRBJ2-1
DNA: TGTGCCAGCAGTCCATCCAGGGGTATCGATGAGCAGTTCTTC
CDR3: CASSPSRGIDEQFF

V: TRBV30
size: .
D: TRBD2
J: TRBJ2-3
DNA: TGTGCCTGGAGCCGGACTAGCGGGCTCACAGATACGCAGTATTTT
CDR3: CAWSRTSGLTDTQYF

V: TRBV6-2/TRBV6-3
size: .
D: .
J: TRBJ1-1
DNA: TGTGCCAGCAGTTGGTTGCCGGGATGGAACACTGAAGCTTTCTTT
CDR3: CASSWLPGWNTEAFF

V: TRBV11-1
size: .
D: TRBD1
J: TRBJ1-1
DNA: TGTGCCAGCAGCTTAGGTGTGAGGAGGGGGCGAAATGGAATGAACACTGAAGCTTTCTTT
CDR3: CASSLGVRRGRNGMNTEAFF

V: TRBV5-1
size: few
D: TRBD2
J: TRBJ2-4
DNA: TGCGCCAGCAGCTTGGCCCTCCCGACTAGCTCAAGCATTCAGTACTTC
CDR3: CASSLALPTSSSIQYF

V: TRBV20-1
size: few
D: TRBD2
J: TRBJ2-1
DNA: TGCAGTGCTAGAGTCCGAGGGAGGGAGTACAATGAGCAGTTCTTC
CDR3: CSARVRGREYNEQFF

V: TRBV5-6
size: few
D: TRBD2
J: TRBJ2-1
DNA: TGTGCCAGCAGCTTGGTGGGACTAGCGGGAGATGAGCAGTTCTTC
CDR3: CASSLVGLAGDEQFF

V: TRBV5-8
size: .
D: TRBD1
J: TRBJ2-5
DNA: TGTGCCAGCAGCTTCGGGACAGGGACGGAGACCCAGTACTTC
CDR3: CASSFGTGTETQYF

V: TRBV25-1
size: few
D: .
J: TRBJ2-5
DNA: TGTGCCAGCAGTGAATTGGTGGGGACCCAGTACTTC
CDR3: CASSELVGTQYF

V: TRBV5-1
size: few
D: TRBD2
J: TRBJ2-2
DNA: TGCGCCAGCAGCTGGCTAGCGGGAGAAGTTACCGGGGAGCTGTTTTTT
CDR3: CASSWLAGEVTGELFF

V: TRBV29-1
size: many
D: TRBD1
J: TRBJ2-7
DNA: TGCAGCGTTGAAGGGACAGGGGCCTACGAGCAGTACTTC
CDR3: CSVEGTGAYEQYF

V: TRBV12-3/TRBV12-4
size: many
D: TRBD1
J: TRBJ1-5
DNA: TGTGCCAGCTCTCTGGGACAGGGTAGAACTAGCAATCAGCCCCAGCATTTT
CDR3: CASSLGQGRTSNQPQHF

V: TRBV7-3
size: many
D: TRBD1
J: TRBJ1-2
DNA: TGTGCCAGCAGTCCACGACAGGGCTATGGCTACACCTTC
CDR3: CASSPRQGYGYTF

V: TRBV6-2/TRBV6-3
size: few
D: TRBD1
J: TRBJ2-3
DNA: TGTGCCAGCAGTCCAGGGGGCGTGGGCACAGATACGCAGTATTTT
CDR3: CASSPGGVGTDTQYF

V: TRBV20-1
size: .
D: .
J: TRBJ2-2
DNA: TGCAGTGCTACCAGGAACACCGGGGAGCTGTTTTTT
CDR3: CSATRNTGELFF

V: TRBV2
size: few
D: TRBD1
J: TRBJ1-2
DNA: TGTGCCAGCTTCCGGGACAGTGTTGTTGGCTACACCTTC
CDR3: CASFRDSVVGYTF

V: TRBV6-5
size: many
D: .
J: TRBJ1-1
DNA: TGTGCCAGCAGACGTGGACTTGAAGCTTTCTTT
CDR3: CASRRGLEAFF

V: TRBV20-1
size: few
D: .
J: TRBJ2-7
DNA: TGCAGTGCTAAGGCAGGGCGGAACGAGCAGTACTTC
CDR3: CSAKAGRNEQYF

V: TRBV3-1
size: .
D: TRBD2
J: TRBJ2-5
DNA: TGTGCCAGCAACTTCGCCGTAGCGGGAAGGTGGGGAGAGACCCAGTACTTC
CDR3: CASNFAVAGRWGETQYF

V: TRBV6-2/TRBV6-3
size: few
D: TRBD1
J: TRBJ2-2
DNA: TGTGCCAGCAGTTACAGGGGGCCCGTGACCGGGGAGCTGTTTTTT
CDR3: CASSYRGPVTGELFF

V: TRBV12-3/TRBV12-4
size: many
D: .
J: TRBJ2-7
DNA: TGTGCCAGCAGTTTAGCGGCCCACCAGCAGTACTTC
CDR3: CASSLAAHQQYF

V: TRBV7-2
size: few
D: TRBD1
J: TRBJ2-7
DNA: TGTGCCAGCAGCCGTCTTGACAGGGGAAAGGGCTACGAGCAGTACTTC
CDR3: CASSRLDRGKGYEQYF

V: TRBV29-1
size: .
D: .
J: TRBJ2-1
DNA: TGCAGCGTCCATTACAATGAGCAGTTCTTC
CDR3: CSVHYNEQFF

V: TRBV7-2
size: many
D: TRBD1
J: TRBJ1-2
DNA: TGTGCCAGCAGCCCAGGGACAGGGGTTGGCTACACCTTC
CDR3: CASSPGTGVGYTF